The rows below give T cell receptor beta chains drawn from one sample of a study of blood T cell repertoires in COVID-19. Sequencing was performed with immunoSEQ multiplex PCR; in TCRdb, only in-frame clones are kept and a portion is missing. The sample yields approximately 75,000 clones, about four fifths seen once. The source material was peripheral blood. Source of these receptors: an elderly woman with acute or convalescent COVID-19. CDR3s include the opening cysteine and the closing phenylalanine or tryptophan. The D gene is left open where the match is weak. Only some rows state a clone size, as once, few, many or a class for expanded clones.

clone_size: NA; d_call: TRBD1; v_call: TRBV7-7; j_call: TRBJ1-3; cdr3_nt: TGTGCTAGCAGTTTGGGACAGGGGTACGGAAACACCATATATTTT; cdr3_aa: CASSLGQGYGNTIYF
clone_size: NA; d_call: NA; v_call: TRBV4-1; j_call: TRBJ2-5; cdr3_nt: TGCGCCAGCAGCCAAGTCGGCCGGGGGACGAGGGAGACCCAGTACTTC; cdr3_aa: CASSQVGRGTRETQYF
clone_size: few; d_call: NA; v_call: TRBV29-1; j_call: TRBJ2-3; cdr3_nt: TGCAGCGTTGACCTAACCCACGGTAGCACAGATACGCAGTATTTT; cdr3_aa: CSVDLTHGSTDTQYF
clone_size: NA; d_call: TRBD2; v_call: TRBV11-3; j_call: TRBJ2-3; cdr3_nt: TGTGCCAGCAGCTATGGGGGGGAAGCAGATACGCAGTATTTT; cdr3_aa: CASSYGGEADTQYF
clone_size: NA; d_call: TRBD1; v_call: TRBV5-4; j_call: TRBJ1-5; cdr3_nt: TGTGCCAGCAGCAAAGGGACAGGGAGAGGAAATCAGCCCCAGCATTTT; cdr3_aa: CASSKGTGRGNQPQHF
clone_size: NA; d_call: TRBD1; v_call: TRBV23-1; j_call: TRBJ2-4; cdr3_nt: TGCGCCAGCAGTCGGGCGACAGGGGATGGCAAAAACATTCAGTACTTC; cdr3_aa: CASSRATGDGKNIQYF
clone_size: NA; d_call: TRBD1; v_call: TRBV25-1; j_call: TRBJ2-3; cdr3_nt: TGTGCCAGCAGTGAGGGTGGACAGGGATGGGGAACAGATACGCAGTATTTT; cdr3_aa: CASSEGGQGWGTDTQYF
clone_size: NA; d_call: NA; v_call: TRBV2; j_call: TRBJ1-5; cdr3_nt: TGTGCCAGCAGGGCCGACAGGCCCTCTGAGCCCCAGCATTTT; cdr3_aa: CASRADRPSEPQHF
clone_size: NA; d_call: NA; v_call: TRBV3-1/TRBV3-2; j_call: TRBJ2-5; cdr3_nt: TGTGCCAGCAGCCCTGGGGGGGGGCGCGTGGAGACCCAGTACTTC; cdr3_aa: CASSPGGGRVETQYF
clone_size: NA; d_call: TRBD2; v_call: TRBV7-9; j_call: TRBJ2-2; cdr3_nt: TGTGCCAGCAGCTCTAGCGGGGGGGGCACCGGGGAGCTGTTTTTT; cdr3_aa: CASSSSGGGTGELFF
clone_size: NA; d_call: NA; v_call: TRBV3-1/TRBV3-2; j_call: TRBJ2-2; cdr3_nt: TGTGCCAGCAGCCGTAACAGCCTGAACACCGGGGAGCTGTTTTTT; cdr3_aa: CASSRNSLNTGELFF
clone_size: NA; d_call: TRBD2; v_call: TRBV7-9; j_call: TRBJ2-1; cdr3_nt: TGTGCCAGCATATTAATTGGCGGGGGGGCATGGTCCTACAATGAGCAGTTCTTC; cdr3_aa: CASILIGGGAWSYNEQFF
clone_size: NA; d_call: NA; v_call: TRBV12-2; j_call: TRBJ1-1; cdr3_nt: TGTGCAAGTCGCTTAGTGCCAGGGCCTTACACTGAAGCTTTCTTT; cdr3_aa: CASRLVPGPYTEAFF
clone_size: NA; d_call: NA; v_call: TRBV5-6; j_call: TRBJ2-2; cdr3_nt: TGTGCCAGCAGCTTGTGGGTCAGCCGGGTTTCGAGCACCGGGGAGCTGTTTTTT; cdr3_aa: CASSLWVSRVSSTGELFF
clone_size: once; d_call: TRBD2; v_call: TRBV11-3; j_call: TRBJ2-2; cdr3_nt: TGTGCCAGCAGCTTCCAGGGAGGACTAGCGGGGGGGCCGTACACCGGGGAGCTGTTTTTT; cdr3_aa: CASSFQGGLAGGPYTGELFF
clone_size: NA; d_call: TRBD1; v_call: TRBV27; j_call: TRBJ1-5; cdr3_nt: TGTGCCTCCAGGGGAGCAGGGGGCTTTAGTCAGCCCCAGCATTTT; cdr3_aa: CASRGAGGFSQPQHF
clone_size: NA; d_call: NA; v_call: TRBV5-1; j_call: TRBJ1-1; cdr3_nt: TGCGCCAGCAGCGAATCCCGCGTTGACTTGAACACTGAAGCTTTCTTT; cdr3_aa: CASSESRVDLNTEAFF
clone_size: NA; d_call: NA; v_call: TRBV25-1; j_call: TRBJ1-4; cdr3_nt: TGTGCCAGCAGACTAGGGACACTAAAAGAAAATGAAAAACTGTTTTTT; cdr3_aa: CASRLGTLKENEKLFF
clone_size: NA; d_call: TRBD2; v_call: TRBV4-2; j_call: TRBJ2-7; cdr3_nt: TGTGCCAGTTCCCTAGCGGGGGGGGTAAACGAGCAGTACTTC; cdr3_aa: CASSLAGGVNEQYF
clone_size: few; d_call: NA; v_call: TRBV19; j_call: TRBJ1-4; cdr3_nt: TGTGCCAGTAGTATTACCCAACTTGGACTTTATGAAAAACTGTTTTTT; cdr3_aa: CASSITQLGLYEKLFF
clone_size: NA; d_call: NA; v_call: TRBV9; j_call: TRBJ1-6; cdr3_nt: TGTGCCAGCAGCCCGGAGAATTCACCCCTCCACTTT; cdr3_aa: CASSPENSPLHF
clone_size: once; d_call: NA; v_call: TRBV28; j_call: TRBJ2-6; cdr3_nt: TGTGCCAGCAGCCCCCGGTCTGGGGCCAACGTCCTGACTTTC; cdr3_aa: CASSPRSGANVLTF
clone_size: NA; d_call: TRBD2; v_call: TRBV5-1; j_call: TRBJ2-2; cdr3_nt: TGCGCCAGCAGCTTTGGACTAGTCCGCACCGGGGAGCTGTTTTTT; cdr3_aa: CASSFGLVRTGELFF
clone_size: NA; d_call: TRBD1; v_call: TRBV2; j_call: TRBJ1-5; cdr3_nt: TGTGCCAGCAGGGGGACAGGACGTCAGCCCCAGCATTTT; cdr3_aa: CASRGTGRQPQHF
clone_size: NA; d_call: NA; v_call: TRBV15; j_call: TRBJ1-2; cdr3_nt: TGTGCCACCAGCAGTAACAGGGTACTTGATGGCTACACCTTC; cdr3_aa: CATSSNRVLDGYTF
clone_size: NA; d_call: TRBD1; v_call: TRBV7-6; j_call: TRBJ2-3; cdr3_nt: TGTGCCAGCAGCCCTGGACAGGGAAGGGCAGATACGCAGTATTTT; cdr3_aa: CASSPGQGRADTQYF
clone_size: NA; d_call: TRBD1; v_call: TRBV30; j_call: TRBJ2-2; cdr3_nt: TGTGCCTGGAGGCAATTGGACAGGGGCCGAACCGGGGAGCTGTTTTTT; cdr3_aa: CAWRQLDRGRTGELFF
clone_size: NA; d_call: NA; v_call: TRBV2; j_call: TRBJ1-5; cdr3_nt: TGTGCCAGCAAGCAACAGGCCCGCAATCAGCCCCAGCATTTT; cdr3_aa: CASKQQARNQPQHF
clone_size: NA; d_call: TRBD1; v_call: TRBV5-4; j_call: TRBJ1-1; cdr3_nt: TGTGCCAGCAGCGCTAGGACAGGGGTGAACACTGAAGCTTTCTTT; cdr3_aa: CASSARTGVNTEAFF
clone_size: NA; d_call: TRBD1; v_call: TRBV6-6; j_call: TRBJ1-4; cdr3_nt: TGTGCCAGCATCTCGACAGGGGAGAGTGAAAAACTGTTTTTT; cdr3_aa: CASISTGESEKLFF
clone_size: once; d_call: NA; v_call: TRBV20-1; j_call: TRBJ1-1; cdr3_nt: TGCAGTGCTAGTCCGAACTCTGAAGCTTTCTTT; cdr3_aa: CSASPNSEAFF
clone_size: few; d_call: NA; v_call: TRBV18; j_call: TRBJ1-1; cdr3_nt: TGTGCCAGCTCACTCACGACAGTGAACACTGAAGCTTTCTTT; cdr3_aa: CASSLTTVNTEAFF
clone_size: NA; d_call: NA; v_call: TRBV11-3; j_call: TRBJ2-6; cdr3_nt: TGTGCCAGCAGCTTCCCTCGGGAGTTCGGGGCCGCCGGGGCCAACGTCCTGACTTTC; cdr3_aa: CASSFPREFGAAGANVLTF
clone_size: NA; d_call: NA; v_call: TRBV3-1/TRBV3-2; j_call: TRBJ2-3; cdr3_nt: TGTGCCAGCAGCACCAGGCGTACGCAGTATTTT; cdr3_aa: CASSTRRTQYF
clone_size: NA; d_call: TRBD1; v_call: TRBV12-3/TRBV12-4; j_call: TRBJ2-7; cdr3_nt: TGTGCCAGCAGACAGGGGGCGCAGGGCGAGCAGTACTTC; cdr3_aa: CASRQGAQGEQYF
clone_size: few; d_call: TRBD1; v_call: TRBV6-6; j_call: TRBJ2-2; cdr3_nt: TGTGCCAGCACCTGGGGACAGGGTGTAACCGGGGAGCTGTTTTTT; cdr3_aa: CASTWGQGVTGELFF
clone_size: few; d_call: TRBD1; v_call: TRBV30; j_call: TRBJ1-6; cdr3_nt: TGTGCCTGGAGGACGACAGGGGGCCGGAATTCACCCCTCCACTTT; cdr3_aa: CAWRTTGGRNSPLHF
clone_size: NA; d_call: NA; v_call: TRBV3-1/TRBV3-2; j_call: TRBJ1-5; cdr3_nt: TGTGCCAGCAGCCAAGATTTGTATAGCAATCAGCCCCAGCATTTT; cdr3_aa: CASSQDLYSNQPQHF
clone_size: NA; d_call: NA; v_call: TRBV5-4; j_call: TRBJ1-1; cdr3_nt: TGTGCCAGCAGCCTCACAAGGAACACTGAAGCTTTCTTT; cdr3_aa: CASSLTRNTEAFF
clone_size: NA; d_call: TRBD1; v_call: TRBV3-1/TRBV3-2; j_call: TRBJ2-5; cdr3_nt: TGTGCCAGCAGAGCCTTCAGGGGGCAAGAGACCCAGTACTTC; cdr3_aa: CASRAFRGQETQYF
clone_size: once; d_call: TRBD1; v_call: TRBV11-2; j_call: TRBJ2-7; cdr3_nt: TGTGCCAGCCGTCGAAACCCGATCGGGACAGGGGCCTACGAGCAGTACTTC; cdr3_aa: CASRRNPIGTGAYEQYF
clone_size: few; d_call: TRBD2; v_call: TRBV7-6; j_call: TRBJ2-1; cdr3_nt: TGTGCCAGCAGCCCTCCGGGGGGGTTAGGCTCCTACAATGAGCAGTTCTTC; cdr3_aa: CASSPPGGLGSYNEQFF
clone_size: NA; d_call: TRBD1; v_call: TRBV5-1; j_call: TRBJ2-7; cdr3_nt: TGCGCCAGCAGCCGACGAACCGGGACAGGATTAGCCTTC; cdr3_aa: CASSRRTGTGLAF
clone_size: NA; d_call: NA; v_call: TRBV6-2/TRBV6-3; j_call: TRBJ1-2; cdr3_nt: TGTGCCAGCAGTTATCGAGGCAGGGGATTTGTGGATGGCTACACCTTC; cdr3_aa: CASSYRGRGFVDGYTF
clone_size: NA; d_call: NA; v_call: TRBV7-8; j_call: TRBJ2-4; cdr3_nt: TGTGCCAGCAGCTCTTCGGACAATGGGATTCAGTACTTC; cdr3_aa: CASSSSDNGIQYF
clone_size: few; d_call: NA; v_call: TRBV2; j_call: TRBJ2-5; cdr3_nt: TGTGCCATCTACTCCTACGGGCAAGAGACCCAGTACTTC; cdr3_aa: CAIYSYGQETQYF
clone_size: NA; d_call: TRBD1; v_call: TRBV10-3; j_call: TRBJ2-7; cdr3_nt: TGTGCCATCAGTGAGCCCGGACAGGGGTTCTCCTACGAGCAGTACTTC; cdr3_aa: CAISEPGQGFSYEQYF
clone_size: NA; d_call: TRBD1; v_call: TRBV2; j_call: TRBJ1-6; cdr3_nt: TGTGCCAGCTCTCCCCGCGGACAGGGGAGCTCCTATAATTCACCCCTCCACTTT; cdr3_aa: CASSPRGQGSSYNSPLHF
clone_size: NA; d_call: TRBD1; v_call: TRBV5-1; j_call: TRBJ2-5; cdr3_nt: TGCGCCAGCAGCCCCGGTCGGCAGGGGGCGGGGGAGACCCAGTACTTC; cdr3_aa: CASSPGRQGAGETQYF
clone_size: NA; d_call: TRBD1; v_call: TRBV5-6; j_call: TRBJ1-1; cdr3_nt: TGTGCCAGCAGCCCAAGGACAGGGGCTGCCACTGAAGCTTTCTTT; cdr3_aa: CASSPRTGAATEAFF
clone_size: NA; d_call: NA; v_call: TRBV19; j_call: TRBJ2-1; cdr3_nt: TGTGCCAGTACCATGGGGGCCTCCTACAATGAGCAGTTCTTC; cdr3_aa: CASTMGASYNEQFF
clone_size: NA; d_call: TRBD1; v_call: TRBV5-1; j_call: TRBJ1-1; cdr3_nt: TGCGCCAGCAGCCGTACCGGGGACAGTGAAGCTTTCTTT; cdr3_aa: CASSRTGDSEAFF
clone_size: NA; d_call: NA; v_call: TRBV11-2; j_call: TRBJ1-2; cdr3_nt: TGTGCCAGCAGCTTAGATCAGCGTGTTGCGTTACCCTACACCTTC; cdr3_aa: CASSLDQRVALPYTF
clone_size: NA; d_call: NA; v_call: TRBV7-9; j_call: TRBJ1-2; cdr3_nt: TGTGCCAGCAGCTTAGGGGACAAAGCTAGCTATGGCTACACCTTC; cdr3_aa: CASSLGDKASYGYTF
clone_size: NA; d_call: NA; v_call: TRBV2; j_call: TRBJ2-4; cdr3_nt: TGTGCCAGCAGCCTTCCGGGGGTCCAAGCCAAAAACATTCAGTACTTC; cdr3_aa: CASSLPGVQAKNIQYF
clone_size: NA; d_call: TRBD2; v_call: TRBV20-1; j_call: TRBJ2-3; cdr3_nt: TGCAGTGCTAGTACACCGGGACTAGCGGGGGCCCTCACAGATACGCAGTATTTT; cdr3_aa: CSASTPGLAGALTDTQYF
clone_size: NA; d_call: TRBD1; v_call: TRBV7-9; j_call: TRBJ1-4; cdr3_nt: TGTGCCAGCAGCTTGGGGACAGGGACCCTTGAAAAACTGTTTTTT; cdr3_aa: CASSLGTGTLEKLFF
clone_size: NA; d_call: NA; v_call: TRBV7-9; j_call: TRBJ1-3; cdr3_nt: TGTGCCAGCAGAGCTCAGGGTGCTGGAAACACCATATATTTT; cdr3_aa: CASRAQGAGNTIYF
clone_size: few; d_call: NA; v_call: TRBV2; j_call: TRBJ2-7; cdr3_nt: TGTGCCAGCAGTGACGCCAGGATCCGCTACGAGCAGTACTTC; cdr3_aa: CASSDARIRYEQYF
clone_size: NA; d_call: NA; v_call: TRBV5-5; j_call: TRBJ1-2; cdr3_nt: TGTGCCAGCAGCTTGGATTTTTCAGGGTATGGCTACACCTTC; cdr3_aa: CASSLDFSGYGYTF